Each of the 10 T cell receptor beta chains below was sequenced from the same sample in a study of T-cell memory formation after mild COVID-19. TCRdb reanalysed the 5' RACE reads using MiXCR and keeps one entry per CDR3 protein. The table has more than 350,000 distinct CDR3 sequences, over 20% seen once. The sequenced sample was PBMCs or a T cell subset sorted from them (not recorded which). The receptors stem from an adult woman who had mild COVID-19 (a few samples of this study predate the infection). Cell type and time point are not known.

CDR3 region: CASGGIGGVVVETQYF. The DNA of the CDR3 is TGTGCCAGCGGCGGGATTGGGGGGGTCGTGGTGGAGACCCAGTACTTC. The chain combines TRBV11-2 with TRBJ2-5, with TRBD2 matching over 7 bases. V shed 8 bases, J shed 5 bases, and the junction held 17 bases outside the gene matches. In germline, CDR1 is SGHAT, CDR2 FQNNGV. This CDR3 is 16 amino acids long.

The chain employs TRBV20-1 and TRBJ2-2; D may be TRBD1 (5 bases). CDR1 is DFQATT and CDR2 is SNEGSKA in the germline V gene (reference sequence). This CDR3 spans 13 amino acids. The V end was cut by 5 bases, the J end by 2 bases, with 9 bases between. The CDR3 DNA is TGCAGTGCTGTAGACAGCAACACCGGGGAGCTGTTTTTT. This gives the protein CSAVDSNTGELFF.

This chain links TRBV14 with TRBJ2-2; D perhaps matches TRBD2 (5 bases). This CDR3 comprises 16 residues. Trimming shortened V by 1 base and J by 7 bases, and 16 bases separated the two germline ends. The germline gives CDR1 SGHDN, CDR2 FVKESK. In DNA form, the CDR3 reads TGTGCCAGCAGCCAAGTAGGCGGACTCCTCCGCGGGGAGCTGTTTTTT. Protein sequence: CASSQVGGLLRGELFF. Complete variable domain (other parts from reference TRBV14 and TRBJ2-2): EAGVTQFPSHSVIEKGQTVTLRCDPISGHDNLYWYRRVMGKEIKFLLHFVKESKQDESGMPNNRFLAERTGGTYSTLKVQPAELEDSGVYFCASSQVGGLLRGELFFGEGSRLTVL.

The CDR3 loop is CASSMGQGWEQYF. The CDR3, as DNA: TGTGCCAGCAGCATGGGACAGGGGTGGGAGCAGTACTTC. The rearrangement links TRBV5-4 to TRBJ2-7; TRBD1 aligns across 10 bases. With V trimmed by 4 bases and J by 7 bases, 5 bases remained unmatched. Germline CDR1 is SGHNT and CDR2 is YYREEE (reference sequence). CDR3 length equals 13 residues.

The genes are TRBV6-5 and TRBJ2-7; 9 bases are shared with TRBD1. Losses at the gene ends were 7 bases for V and 5 bases for J; bases not matched to a gene: 9. Germline V gene data show CDR1 as MNHEY and CDR2 as SVGAGI. The CDR3 totals 14 residues. CDR3 sequence reads: CASTSGTGSHEQYF. The CDR3 region has the DNA TGTGCCAGCACCTCCGGGACAGGGTCCCACGAGCAGTACTTC.

This clonotype was seen once. J is TRBJ2-3 and V is TRBV18; no definite D call. Germline V gene lookup returns CDR1 KGHSH and CDR2 LQKENI. The CDR3 is 18 amino acids. Deletions cut 0 bases from V and 1 base from J, with 17 bases between. The CDR3 loop reads CASSPPNRPHLRTDTQYF. The CDR3 DNA reads as TGTGCCAGCTCACCACCAAACAGACCCCACCTGCGCACAGATACGCAGTATTTT.

This clonotype was observed many times. The chain joins TRBV6-1 to TRBJ2-7, with D hard to call. Germline V CDR1 and CDR2: MNHNS, SASEGT. The CDR3 spans 11 residues. Trimming removed 6 bases from V and 3 bases from J, with 6 bases in between. For the CDR3, the DNA is TGTGCCAGCAGCCCCCACTACGAGCAGTACTTC. Protein product: CASSPHYEQYF.

This clonotype has more than one count but fewer than ten. The rearrangement links TRBV30 to TRBJ2-1; no clear D. Trimming pared 2 bases from V and 2 bases from J, leaving 1 base between. Germline values: CDR1 GTSNPN, CDR2 SVGIG (reference sequence). This CDR3 has 11 residues. The CDR3 region is CAWSPYNEQFF. The CDR3 DNA sequence: TGTGCCTGGAGTCCCTACAATGAGCAGTTCTTC.

The chain combines TRBV24-1 with TRBJ1-2; D gene ambiguous. Germline V gives CDR1 KGHDR, CDR2 SFDVKD. V lost 5 bases and J lost 4, with 4 bases in between. There are 11 residues in the CDR3. DNA of the CDR3: TGTGCCACCAGTGTTGGCTATGGCTACACCTTC. This gives the protein CATSVGYGYTF.

This clonotype showed up many times. The chain carries TRBV7-2 and TRBJ2-7; maybe TRBD2 (6 bases). Germline lookup yields CDR1 SGHTA and CDR2 FQGNSA. The CDR3 is made up of 14 amino acids. V was pared by 1 base and J by 6 bases, with 13 bases between. The CDR3: CASSLDRGSAEQYF. CDR3 nucleotide sequence: TGTGCCAGCAGCTTAGATCGGGGGTCGGCCGAGCAGTACTTC.